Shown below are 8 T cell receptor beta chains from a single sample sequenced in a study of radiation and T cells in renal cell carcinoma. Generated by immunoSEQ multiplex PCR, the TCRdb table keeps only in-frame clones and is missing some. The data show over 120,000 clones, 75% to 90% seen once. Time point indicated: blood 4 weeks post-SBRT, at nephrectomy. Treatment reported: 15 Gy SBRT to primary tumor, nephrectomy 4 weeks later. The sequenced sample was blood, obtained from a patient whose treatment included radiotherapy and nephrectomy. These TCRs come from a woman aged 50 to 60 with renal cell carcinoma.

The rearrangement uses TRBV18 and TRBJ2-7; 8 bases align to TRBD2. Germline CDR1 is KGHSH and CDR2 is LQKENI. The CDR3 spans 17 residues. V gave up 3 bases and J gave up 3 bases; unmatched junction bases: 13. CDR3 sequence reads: CASSPRREGVARYEQYF. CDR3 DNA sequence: TGTGCCAGCTCACCTCGACGGGAGGGGGTCGCCCGCTACGAGCAGTACTTC.

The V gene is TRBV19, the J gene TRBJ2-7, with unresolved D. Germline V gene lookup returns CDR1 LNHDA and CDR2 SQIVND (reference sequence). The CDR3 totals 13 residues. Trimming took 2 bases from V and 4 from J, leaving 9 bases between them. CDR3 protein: CASSINWEYEQYF. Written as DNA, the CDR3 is TGTGCCAGTAGTATAAATTGGGAATACGAGCAGTACTTC.

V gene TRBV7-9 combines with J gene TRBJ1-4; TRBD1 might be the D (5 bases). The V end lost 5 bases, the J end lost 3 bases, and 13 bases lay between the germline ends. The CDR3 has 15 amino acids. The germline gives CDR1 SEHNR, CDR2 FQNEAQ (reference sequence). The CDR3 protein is CASSLSWGPNEKLFF. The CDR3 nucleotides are TGTGCCAGCAGCCTTAGTTGGGGCCCTAATGAAAAACTGTTTTTT.

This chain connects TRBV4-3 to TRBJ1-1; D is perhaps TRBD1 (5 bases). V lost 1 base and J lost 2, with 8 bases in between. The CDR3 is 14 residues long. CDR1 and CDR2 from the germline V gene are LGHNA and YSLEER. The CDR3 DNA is TGCGCCAGCAGCCAAGCGACAGAAAACACTGAAGCTTTCTTT. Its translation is CASSQATENTEAFF.

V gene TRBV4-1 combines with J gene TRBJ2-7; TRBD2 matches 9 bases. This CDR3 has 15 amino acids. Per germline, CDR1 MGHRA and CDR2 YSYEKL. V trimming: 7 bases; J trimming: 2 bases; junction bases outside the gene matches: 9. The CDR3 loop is CASTAGVAGAYEQYF. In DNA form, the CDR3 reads TGCGCCAGCACCGCCGGGGTAGCGGGAGCCTACGAGCAGTACTTC.

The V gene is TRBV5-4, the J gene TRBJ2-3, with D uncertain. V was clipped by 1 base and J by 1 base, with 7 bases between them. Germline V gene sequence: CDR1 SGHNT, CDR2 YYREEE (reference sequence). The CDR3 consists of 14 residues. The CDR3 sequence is CASSLFGGTDTQYF. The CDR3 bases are TGTGCCAGCAGCTTGTTTGGGGGCACAGATACGCAGTATTTT.

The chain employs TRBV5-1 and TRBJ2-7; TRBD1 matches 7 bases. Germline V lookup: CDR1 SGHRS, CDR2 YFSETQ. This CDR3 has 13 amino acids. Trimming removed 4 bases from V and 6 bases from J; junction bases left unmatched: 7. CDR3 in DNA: TGCGCCAGCAGCGACCTCCAGGGGGTCGAGCAGTACTTC. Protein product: CASSDLQGVEQYF. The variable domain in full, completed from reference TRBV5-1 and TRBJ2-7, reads KAGVTQTPRYLIKTRGQQVTLSCSPISGHRSVSWYQQTPGQGLQFLFEYFSETQRNKGNFPGRFSGRQFSNSRSEMNVSTLELGDSALYLCASSDLQGVEQYFGPGTRLTVT.

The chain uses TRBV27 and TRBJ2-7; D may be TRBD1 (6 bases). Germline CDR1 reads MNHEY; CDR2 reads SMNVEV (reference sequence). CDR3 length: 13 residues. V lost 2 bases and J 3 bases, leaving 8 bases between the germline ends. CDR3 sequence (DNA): TGTGCCAGCAGTTTAGTAGGGGGCTACGAGCAGTACTTC. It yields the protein CASSLVGGYEQYF.